These 26 T cell receptor beta chains share one sample of origin, sequenced in a study of Graves' ophthalmopathy and Graves' hyperthyroidism. Amplified TCR beta CDR3 regions were obtained using RNA transcripts as template. RT-PCR was first run with HTBI primers, then multiplex PCR in a second round. TCRdb processed the multiplex PCR reads anew with MiXCR; each CDR3 protein has one entry. This table holds about 660,000 distinct CDR3 sequences, just over 40% found once. The specimen sequenced was peripheral blood. Every receptor here comes from an adult man with Graves' ophthalmopathy.

This clonotype was picked up many times. The chain links TRBV10-3 to TRBJ1-2; D remains ambiguous. This CDR3 contains 12 residues. Germline V gives CDR1 ENHRY, CDR2 SYGVKD. V lost 8 bases to trimming and J lost 6 bases, with 13 bases between them. The CDR3 spells CAISSEENGYTF. The CDR3 region has the DNA TGTGCCATCTCGAGCGAGGAGAATGGCTACACCTTC.

This clonotype was found a few times. The CDR3 is CASSLRRRLGSSNQPQHF. CDR3 DNA: TGTGCCAGCAGTTTAAGGAGGAGGCTTGGAAGTAGCAATCAGCCCCAGCATTTT. The V call is TRBV12-3 or TRBV12-4, the J call TRBJ1-5; D gene uncertain. V was cut by 2 bases and J by 0 bases, with 17 bases left in between. The CDR3 has 18 amino acids.

The table lists this clonotype with a count of one. The V call is TRBV25-1, the J call TRBJ2-7; D gene ambiguous. Per germline, CDR1 MGHDK and CDR2 SYGVNS. The V and J ends lost 3 bases and 2 bases respectively, with 8 bases between them. The CDR3 consists of 13 residues. This chain's CDR3 is CASSDPATYEQYF. The CDR3, as DNA: TGTGCCAGCAGTGATCCAGCAACCTACGAGCAGTACTTC.

The CDR3 sequence is CASSFSWDSKPTNEKLFF. The CDR3 coding sequence is TGTGCCAGCAGCTTTAGCTGGGACAGTAAACCAACTAATGAAAAACTGTTTTTT. The rearrangement uses TRBV11-2 and TRBJ1-4; 7 nucleotides align to TRBD1. The CDR3 sequence is 18 residues long. The J segment lost 0 bases and the V segment lost 3 bases, leaving 10 bases of the junction unmatched. Per the germline V gene, CDR1 is SGHAT and CDR2 is FQNNGV.

This chain links TRBV10-3 with TRBJ2-2; D remains unclear. The CDR3 is made up of 13 amino acids. The germline gives CDR1 ENHRY, CDR2 SYGVKD. The V end lost 0 bases, the J end lost 4 bases, and 3 bases lay between the germline ends. DNA of the CDR3: TGTGCCATCAGTGAGTCTAGCACCGGGGAGCTGTTTTTT. Its protein product is CAISESSTGELFF.

A word on this clonotype: A much larger clonotype is one base distant, so this may be a read error. The chain employs TRBV5-6 and TRBJ1-2, with D possibly matching TRBD1 (6 bases). V gave up 0 bases and J gave up 6 bases, with 12 bases separating them. Germline values: CDR1 SGHDT, CDR2 YYEEEE. The CDR3 is 14 amino acids. The CDR3 DNA reads TGTGCCAGCAGCTTGGGGGGACATCTCCATGGCTACACCTTC. Its translation: CASSLGGHLHGYTF.

The genes are TRBV29-1 and TRBJ2-5, with 16 nucleotides matching TRBD2. Per the germline V gene, CDR1 is SQVTM and CDR2 is ANQGSEA. This CDR3 is built from 14 residues. Trimming at V came to 8 bases and at J to 4 bases, leaving 4 bases not matched to a gene. The chain's CDR3 is CSRGLAGGRETQYF. The CDR3 region has the DNA TGCAGCAGGGGACTAGCGGGGGGGCGAGAGACCCAGTACTTC.

J is TRBJ2-7 and V is TRBV24-1; 7 positions agree with TRBD1. The CDR3 has 13 amino acids. Trimming took 7 bases from V and 2 from J; bases not matched to a gene: 4. CDR1 and CDR2 (germline): KGHDR, SFDVKD. Here the CDR3 reads CATSETGTYEQYF. The CDR3 nucleotides read TGTGCCACCAGCGAGACAGGGACCTACGAGCAGTACTTC.

The V and J genes are TRBV3-1 and TRBJ1-1; weak D call: TRBD1 (6 bases). CDR1 is LGHDT, CDR2 YNNKEL, per germline (reference sequence). V was clipped by 4 bases and J by 11 bases, with 14 bases between them. The CDR3 runs to 12 residues. CDR3 DNA: TGTGCCAGCAGCCGGGACATTGGTATGGCTTTCTTT. As protein: CASSRDIGMAFF.

This clonotype occurred many times. The chain is built from TRBV4-1 and TRBJ2-7; 7 nucleotides align to TRBD2. The V segment lost 5 bases and the J segment 3 bases; nucleotides outside the gene matches: 7. The germline gives CDR1 MGHRA, CDR2 YSYEKL. The CDR3 totals 14 residues. The CDR3 bases are TGCGCCAGCAGCTCAGGACTAGTGGTCTACGAGCAGTACTTC. This encodes CASSSGLVVYEQYF.

The chain links TRBV20-1 to TRBJ1-2; 9 bases are a match to TRBD1. This CDR3 is 14 amino acids long. Per germline, CDR1 DFQATT and CDR2 SNEGSKA (reference sequence). Trimming removed 3 bases from V and 7 bases from J; junction bases left unmatched: 9. CDR3 residues: CSASWATGGRGYTF. The CDR3 DNA reads as TGCAGTGCTAGCTGGGCGACAGGGGGACGTGGCTACACCTTC.

The CDR3 DNA follows: TGCAGCGTTGGACTAGGACAGGGAAAGGAGACCCAGTACTTC. Translated: CSVGLGQGKETQYF. V gene TRBV29-1 combines with J gene TRBJ2-5; 8 bases agree with TRBD1. This CDR3 has 14 residues. V was pared by 4 bases and J by 5 bases, with 9 bases of the junction left unmatched. Germline CDR1 and CDR2: SQVTM and ANQGSEA. Together with reference TRBV29-1 and TRBJ2-5, the CDR3 gives the full variable domain: SAVISQKPSRDICQRGTSLTIQCQVDSQVTMMFWYRQQPGQSLTLIATANQGSEATYESGFVIDKFPISRPNLTFSTLTVSNMSPEDSSIYLCSVGLGQGKETQYFGPGTRLLVL.

The genes are TRBV12-3 or TRBV12-4 and TRBJ1-2; D call uncertain. The CDR3 sequence is 14 residues long. Trimming removed 7 bases from V and 12 bases from J, with 24 bases in between. The chain's CDR3 is CASTRAGRSSGNTF. In DNA form, the CDR3 reads TGTGCCAGCACTCGAGCGGGCCGGAGCTCTGGAAACACCTTC.

This clonotype was observed many times. The gene calls are TRBV7-2 and TRBJ1-6; unclear D gene. This CDR3 contains 16 residues. The ends were cut back, 3 bases at V and 3 bases at J, with 12 bases in the middle. The germline gives CDR1 SGHTA, CDR2 FQGNSA. The CDR3 sequence is CASSFVWGDYNSPLHF. CDR3 DNA: TGTGCCAGCAGCTTTGTTTGGGGAGACTATAATTCACCCCTCCACTTT.

This clonotype was counted ten times or more. This chain links TRBV12-3 or TRBV12-4 with TRBJ1-5, with a possible D match to TRBD1 (5 bases). The CDR3 is 15 amino acids. With 1 base removed from V and 7 bases from J, the gap between germline ends came to 14 bases. Here the CDR3 reads CASSLGRFRGQPQHF. The CDR3 nucleotides read TGTGCCAGCAGTTTAGGCAGGTTCCGGGGGCAGCCCCAGCATTTT.

The table lists this clonotype with many counts. V and J are TRBV2 and TRBJ1-5, with D hard to call. Germline lookup yields CDR1 SNHLY and CDR2 FYNNEI. The CDR3 consists of 14 residues. V was pared by 1 base and J by 2 bases, with 6 bases between. CDR3 DNA: TGTGCCAGCAGTGAAGTGCAGGGCAATCAGCCCCAGCATTTT. This gives the protein CASSEVQGNQPQHF.

This clonotype was seen many times. The chain couples TRBV7-9 to TRBJ1-2; 7 bases are shared with TRBD1. The CDR3 length is 14 residues. CDR1 and CDR2 (germline): SEHNR, FQNEAQ (reference sequence). J lost 2 bases, V lost 6 bases, and 6 bases had no gene match. CDR3 DNA sequence: TGTGCCAGCAGACAGGGGATGGAAAACTATGGCTACACCTTC. It encodes CASRQGMENYGYTF.

The count of this clonotype is one. A read error may be the cause here, since a much bigger clone is one base away. The chain recombines TRBV9 with TRBJ2-5; a possible D gene is TRBD2 (9 bases). Trimming took off 0 bases at V and 4 bases at J, with 13 bases between the two ends. This CDR3 has 15 amino acids. Germline V lookup: CDR1 SGDLS, CDR2 YYNGEE. The CDR3 is CASSVASGTGETQYF. For the CDR3, the DNA is TGTGCCAGCAGCGTAGCTAGCGGGACAGGAGAGACCCAGTACTTC.

In its sample, this clonotype was seen a few times. The chain has TRBV19 and TRBJ2-7; 8 nucleotides agree with TRBD2. Germline-derived CDR1 and CDR2 are LNHDA and SQIVND (reference sequence). J gave up 4 bases and V 5 bases, and 7 bases lay outside the gene matches. The CDR3 totals 14 residues. CDR3 sequence (DNA): TGTGCCAGTAGTGTTACTAGCGGACCTTACGAGCAGTACTTC. Translation gives CASSVTSGPYEQYF.

This chain connects TRBV11-2 to TRBJ2-7; 7 nucleotides agree with TRBD2. Germline CDR1 and CDR2: SGHAT and FQNNGV. V was pared by 3 bases and J by 9 bases, with 2 bases of the junction left unmatched. This CDR3 spans 11 amino acids. CDR3 loop: CASSFPGGQYF. CDR3 coding DNA: TGTGCCAGCAGCTTCCCGGGGGGGCAGTACTTC.

This chain connects TRBV7-2 to TRBJ2-7; D possibly corresponds to TRBD1 (5 bases). Trimming pared 6 bases from V and 3 bases from J, leaving 18 bases between. The CDR3 totals 15 residues. Germline V CDR1 and CDR2: SGHTA, FQGNSA. CDR3 sequence: CASSLSIGADYEQYF. CDR3 nucleotides: TGTGCCAGCAGTTTATCGATAGGGGCAGACTACGAGCAGTACTTC. Full variable domain (rest looked up from reference TRBV7-2 and TRBJ2-7): GAGVSQSPSNKVTEKGKDVELRCDPISGHTALYWYRQSLGQGLEFLIYFQGNSAPDKSGLPSDRFSAERTGGSVSTLTIQRTQQEDSAVYLCASSLSIGADYEQYFGPGTRLTVT.

Comment on this clonotype: At one end the junction does not follow the germline gene, possibly because of a read error. This chain uses TRBV10-3 with TRBJ1-5; D gene uncertain. Germline values: CDR1 ENHRY, CDR2 SYGVKD. This CDR3 has 14 residues. DNA for the CDR3: TGTGGCGCTAAGGACGGGGATAGCAATCAGCTCCAGCATTTT. Its protein product is CGAKDGDSNQLQHF.

The gene calls are TRBV25-1 and TRBJ1-4; D might be TRBD1 (5 bases). This CDR3 spans 15 amino acids. Trimming removed 6 bases at V and 10 bases at J, with 21 bases between. CDR1 is MGHDK, CDR2 SYGVNS, per germline. The CDR3 loop is CASSLSGTEGGKLFF. CDR3 nucleotides: TGTGCCAGCAGCTTATCCGGGACGGAAGGAGGAAAACTGTTTTTT.

The rearrangement uses TRBV7-8 and TRBJ1-5, with 7 positions matching TRBD1. V lost 5 bases and J lost 3; bases outside the gene matches: 10. Germline values: CDR1 SGHVS, CDR2 FQNEAQ. The CDR3 length is 16 residues. CDR3 residues: CASSPGQEVYNQPQHF. CDR3 in DNA: TGTGCCAGCAGCCCAGGACAGGAAGTGTACAATCAGCCCCAGCATTTT.

This clonotype was detected ten times or more. This chain uses TRBV25-1 with TRBJ1-2, with 9 bases aligning to TRBD1. The germline V gene has CDR1 MGHDK and CDR2 SYGVNS. The CDR3 runs to 13 residues. Trimming at V came to 6 bases and at J to 8 bases, leaving 7 bases not matched to a gene. DNA for the CDR3: TGTGCCAGCAGAGAAGGGACAGGGAAAGGCTACACCTTC. Translated, it gives CASREGTGKGYTF.

As concerns this clonotype: One junction end does not reproduce the germline sequence, and a read error may be involved. V gene TRBV15 combines with J gene TRBJ2-5; no definite D call. Germline V CDR1 and CDR2: LNHNV, YYDKDF (reference sequence). The CDR3 spans 15 residues. The CDR3 DNA sequence: TGTGCCGCCAGCAGCCCCGGGTGGGTCCAAGAGACCCAGTACTTC. Translation: CAASSPGWVQETQYF.